This T cell receptor beta chain was sequenced for a study of vaccination and CD4 T cells after COVID-19. This clonotype has a handful of counts. Its antigen is not known. The CDR3 has 14 amino acids. V lost 7 bases, J lost 1 base, and 13 bases lay in between. Per germline, CDR1 SEHNR and CDR2 FQNEAQ (reference sequence). With the Oncomine TCR Beta short-read assay, DNA from cultured CD4+ T cells was sequenced. TCRdb reprocessed the PCR reads with MiXCR, giving one entry per CDR3 protein. The sample lists about 21,000 distinct CDR3 sequences, more than 20% seen once, with about a tenth in the top ten. Specified treatment: approximately nine-day PBMC culture with coronavirus spike peptide pools or control peptides (ViraFEST assay). The authors cultured approximately 2 million PBMCs per well with 8.5 to 10 IU/ml IL-2 and around 9.2 ug/ml peptide pools.

This chain connects TRBV7-9 to TRBJ2-5; D remains ambiguous. The sequence derives from a human donor with COVID-19. Sequencing was carried out using cultured CD4+ T cells from blood. The CDR3 loop is CASTLGEIQETQYF. The CDR3, as DNA: TGTGCCAGCACCCTCGGAGAGATCCAAGAGACCCAGTACTTC. Combining the CDR3 with reference TRBV7-9 and TRBJ2-5 gives the whole variable domain DTGVSQNPRHKITKRGQNVTFRCDPISEHNRLYWYRQTLGQGPEFLTYFQNEAQLEKSRLLSDRFSAERPKGSFSTLEIQRTEQGDSAMYLCASTLGEIQETQYFGPGTRLLVL.